This T cell receptor (beta chain) was identified in a study of shared clonotypes between healthy human individuals. For the study at large: Every donor yielded three CD4 naive, three CD4 memory, two CD8 naive and one CD8 memory plate. General study points: Sharing across several donors was seen in roughly 5.2% of naive CD4 clonotypes. Enrolling few donors narrowed the genetic and exposure-history diversity that was represented.

Per the germline V gene, CDR1 is MGHRA and CDR2 is YSYEKL. The V segment lost 3 bases and the J segment 5 bases; nucleotides outside the gene matches: 10. There are 17 residues in the CDR3. The protocol was immunoSEQ multiplex PCR, while the TCRdb copy is restricted to in-frame clones and leaves out a portion. Of approximately 2.4 million clones detected, 90% to 97% appear once; the ten largest clones hold less than 0.15%. As to this clone: Its specificity is not known.

Sequencing used naive CD4+ T cells sorted from blood. Subset here: CD45RA+ positively selected. The clonotype originates from a man aged 18 to 29 in good health. The rearrangement uses TRBV4-1 and TRBJ2-2; TRBD2 matches at 9 bases. The CDR3 region is CASSQTGSGSSTGELFF. The CDR3 bases are TGCGCCAGCAGCCAGACCGGTAGCGGGAGTTCGACCGGGGAGCTGTTTTTT.